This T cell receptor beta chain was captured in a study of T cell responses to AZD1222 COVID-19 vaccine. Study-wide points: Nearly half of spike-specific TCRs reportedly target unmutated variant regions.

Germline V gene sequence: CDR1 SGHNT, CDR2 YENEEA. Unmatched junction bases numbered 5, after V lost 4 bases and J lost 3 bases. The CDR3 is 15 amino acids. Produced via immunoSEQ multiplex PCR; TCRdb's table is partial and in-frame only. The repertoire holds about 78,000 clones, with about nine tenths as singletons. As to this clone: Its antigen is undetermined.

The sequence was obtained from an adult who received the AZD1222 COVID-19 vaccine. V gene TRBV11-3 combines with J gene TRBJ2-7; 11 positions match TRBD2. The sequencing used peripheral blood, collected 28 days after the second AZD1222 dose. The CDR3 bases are TGTGCCAGCAGCTCGCTTACTAGCGGGGGCTACGAGCAGTACTTC. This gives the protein CASSSLTSGGYEQYF.